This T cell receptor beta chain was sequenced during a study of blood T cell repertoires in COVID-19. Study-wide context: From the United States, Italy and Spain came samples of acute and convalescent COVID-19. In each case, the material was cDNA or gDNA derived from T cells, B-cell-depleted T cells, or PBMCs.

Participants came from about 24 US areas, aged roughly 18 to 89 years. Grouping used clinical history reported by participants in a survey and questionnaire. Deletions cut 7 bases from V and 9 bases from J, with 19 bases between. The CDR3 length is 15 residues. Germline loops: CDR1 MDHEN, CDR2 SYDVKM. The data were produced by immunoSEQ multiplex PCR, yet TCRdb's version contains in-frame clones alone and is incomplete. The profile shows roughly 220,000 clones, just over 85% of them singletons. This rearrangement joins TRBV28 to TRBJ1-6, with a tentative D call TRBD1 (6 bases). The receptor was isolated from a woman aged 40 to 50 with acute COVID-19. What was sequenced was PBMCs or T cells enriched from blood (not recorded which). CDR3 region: CASTSRGGLGSPLHF. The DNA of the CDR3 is TGTGCCAGCACCTCCCGGGGGGGGCTAGGTTCACCCCTCCACTTT.